This TCR beta chain stems from a study of blood T cell repertoires in COVID-19. About the study: From the United States, Italy and Spain came samples of acute and convalescent COVID-19. T cells, B-cell-depleted T cells, or PBMCs provided the cDNA or gDNA that served as material.

Some clones are missing from TCRdb's copy, which holds only in-frame ones; the method was immunoSEQ multiplex PCR. Seen here are about 230,000 clones, approximately 88% observed once, and the top ten hold under 4.5%. Participant age was about 18 to 89 years, and participants resided in about 25 US areas. Exposed volunteers were people who met a COVID-19 case within 2 weeks before study entry. This sequence was found in a young woman who had been exposed to COVID-19. Source material: PBMCs or T cells enriched from blood (not recorded which).

This CDR3 reads CASSTLAGGADTQYF. In DNA, the CDR3 is TGTGCCAGCAGTACGCTAGCGGGAGGGGCAGATACGCAGTATTTT. The J gene is TRBJ2-3, the V gene TRBV28, with 12 positions matching TRBD2. This CDR3 is 15 amino acids long. The ends lost 5 bases at V and 4 bases at J; junction bases unmatched: 4. Per germline, CDR1 MDHEN and CDR2 SYDVKM. The whole variable domain, remainder taken from reference TRBV28 and TRBJ2-3, is DVKVTQSSRYLVKRTGEKVFLECVQDMDHENMFWYRQDPGLGLRLIYFSYDVKMKEKGDIPEGYSVSREKKERFSLILESASTNQTSMYLCASSTLAGGADTQYFGPGTRLTVL.